Given below is one T cell receptor (beta chain) in context. Germline values: CDR1 MDHEN, CDR2 SYDVKM. CDR3 size: 14 residues. V lost 3 bases to trimming and J lost 4 bases, with 12 bases between them. These data come from a study of PD-L1 blockade in urothelial cancer. The method was immunoSEQ multiplex PCR; TCRdb's version includes in-frame clones alone and lacks a portion of them. The sample records 75,000 to 95,000 clones, roughly 90% being singletons. V usage is TRBV28 and J usage is TRBJ1-2; tentatively, D is TRBD1 (6 bases). The sequence derives from a man in his 60s with urothelial cancer. The material was PBMCs, obtained around atezolizumab (anti-PD-L1) treatment. The CDR3 is CASSLGHRPYGYTF. For the CDR3, the DNA is TGTGCCAGCAGTTTGGGACACCGACCCTATGGCTACACCTTC.